What follows are 21 T cell receptor beta chains derived from one specimen sequenced in a study of blood T cell repertoires in COVID-19. Profiling relied on immunoSEQ multiplex PCR, and the TCRdb table lists in-frame clones only, not all of them. This table has about 230,000 clones, over 75% appearing once. The sequenced sample consisted of peripheral blood. All receptors derive from a woman of 80 years or more with acute or convalescent COVID-19.

About this clone itself: The identical CDR3 is also encoded by other nucleotide sequences in the sample. The chain uses TRBV29-1 and TRBJ1-2; TRBD1 agrees at 9 bases. The CDR3 is 13 amino acids. Trimming at V came to 6 bases and at J to 0 bases, leaving 2 bases not matched to a gene. The V gene's germline CDR1 is SQVTM and CDR2 ANQGSEA. In DNA form, the CDR3 reads TGCAGCGTCCGGACAGGGGCTAACTATGGCTACACCTTC. Translated: CSVRTGANYGYTF.

The rearrangement links TRBV7-3 to TRBJ2-1, with 11 bases fitting TRBD2. This CDR3 is built from 17 residues. In germline, CDR1 is SGHTA, CDR2 FQGTGA. V shed 2 bases and J 7 bases; nucleotides not matched to a gene: 10. CDR3 coding DNA: TGTGCCAGCAGCTTACTGAGGAGTAGCGGGAGGGGGAATGAGCAGTTCTTC. This gives the protein CASSLLRSSGRGNEQFF.

The gene calls are TRBV13 and TRBJ1-2; D remains unclear. The CDR3 spans 16 residues. The V end was cut by 0 bases, the J end by 5 bases, with 16 bases between. CDR1 and CDR2 from the germline V gene are PRHDT and FYEKMQ (reference sequence). As DNA, the CDR3 is TGTGCCAGCAGCTTAGGCCTGTCAGGTGCTTTTTATGGCTACACCTTC. It is translated as CASSLGLSGAFYGYTF. The complete variable domain, with remaining parts taken from reference TRBV13 and TRBJ1-2, reads AAGVIQSPRHLIKEKRETATLKCYPIPRHDTVYWYQQGPGQDPQFLISFYEKMQSDKGSIPDRFSAQQFSDYHSELNMSSLELGDSALYFCASSLGLSGAFYGYTFGSGTRLTVV.

This chain uses TRBV11-2 with TRBJ2-1; TRBD2 agrees at 10 bases. This CDR3 is built from 16 residues. Germline-derived CDR1 and CDR2 are SGHAT and FQNNGV. V dropped 5 bases and J dropped 8; count of bases not matched to a gene: 12. CDR3 coding DNA: TGTGCCAGCAGCCCGATCTACAGCGGGGGGGACCATGAGCAGTTCTTC. Translating gives CASSPIYSGGDHEQFF.

The J gene is TRBJ1-5, the V gene TRBV28; 7 positions match TRBD1. The CDR3 is 16 residues long. Losses at the gene ends were 5 bases for V and 3 bases for J; bases not matched to a gene: 10. Germline CDR1 reads MDHEN; CDR2 reads SYDVKM. CDR3 sequence: CASSTQRTGYNQPQHF. CDR3 sequence (DNA): TGTGCCAGCAGTACCCAGAGGACAGGCTACAATCAGCCCCAGCATTTT. The variable domain in full, with the rest retrieved from reference TRBV28 and TRBJ1-5, is DVKVTQSSRYLVKRTGEKVFLECVQDMDHENMFWYRQDPGLGLRLIYFSYDVKMKEKGDIPEGYSVSREKKERFSLILESASTNQTSMYLCASSTQRTGYNQPQHFGDGTRLSIL.

Only a few counts were recorded for this clone. The chain uses TRBV11-1 and TRBJ1-1; 10 nucleotides line up with TRBD1. V gave up 4 bases and J gave up 5 bases; unmatched junction bases: 1. The germline gives CDR1 SGHAT, CDR2 FQDESV (reference sequence). The CDR3 totals 13 residues. The DNA for the CDR3 is TGTGCCAGCAGCTGGGGACAGGGGACTGAAGCTTTCTTT. Protein: CASSWGQGTEAFF.

This clone turned up a few times. This chain uses TRBV5-1 with TRBJ2-3, with TRBD2 identical over 9 bases. V trimming: 3 bases; J trimming: 2 bases; junction bases outside the gene matches: 7. The length of the CDR3 is 16 residues. Germline V gene sequence: CDR1 SGHRS, CDR2 YFSETQ. CDR3 in DNA: TGCGCCAGCAGCTCCAAACTAGCGGGCCCCACAGATACGCAGTATTTT. Encoded protein: CASSSKLAGPTDTQYF.

This clone was recorded once. The chain combines TRBV5-1 with TRBJ2-7; maybe TRBD1 (6 bases). The germline CDR1 and CDR2 sequences are SGHRS and YFSETQ. V was pared by 4 bases and J by 4 bases, with 12 bases between. There are 13 residues in the CDR3. This CDR3 reads CASSIGQTYEQYF. CDR3 sequence (DNA): TGCGCCAGCAGCATTGGACAGACGTACGAGCAGTACTTC.

This clone was counted a few times. CDR3 bases: TGTGCCAGCAGCAAAGTAGATCTCTGGACAGGGATAATACAAGAGACCCAGTACTTC. This encodes CASSKVDLWTGIIQETQYF. The V and J genes are TRBV21-1 and TRBJ2-5; the D call in the table, TRBD1, was not verified against the DNA. TRBV21-1 is a documented pseudogene. CDR3 size: 19 residues.

The rearrangement uses TRBV9 and TRBJ2-3; D is possibly TRBD2 (6 bases). The CDR3 totals 16 residues. Trimming removed 6 bases from V and 5 bases from J, with 22 bases in between. Germline CDR1 and CDR2: SGDLS and YYNGEE. CDR3 sequence reads: CASNITIGGAEDTQYF. Written as DNA, the CDR3 is TGTGCCAGCAACATCACCATCGGAGGGGCTGAAGATACGCAGTATTTT.

The chain links TRBV5-4 to TRBJ2-7, with 7 bases identical to TRBD1. This CDR3 has 14 residues. Trimming took 4 bases from V and 0 from J; bases not matched to a gene: 4. CDR1 SGHNT and CDR2 YYREEE come from the germline V gene (reference sequence). The CDR3 bases are TGTGCCAGCAGCCCGGGACAGAGCTCCTACGAGCAGTACTTC. It is translated as CASSPGQSSYEQYF.

This clone was counted a few times. V is TRBV28 and J is TRBJ2-1; 7 bases fit TRBD2. V gave up 6 bases and J gave up 0 bases; unmatched junction bases: 5. CDR1 is MDHEN and CDR2 is SYDVKM in the germline V gene. The CDR3 runs 15 residues. The CDR3 DNA reads TGTGCCAGCAGCACGGGAGGACCCTCCTACAATGAGCAGTTCTTC. Protein: CASSTGGPSYNEQFF.

This chain links TRBV30 with TRBJ1-6, with D perhaps matching TRBD1 (6 bases). The germline V gene has CDR1 GTSNPN and CDR2 SVGIG (reference sequence). The V gene lost 4 bases and the J gene lost 2 bases, with 12 bases spanning the gap. The CDR3 has 15 amino acids. CDR3 in amino acids: CAWNMDSPYNSPLHF. CDR3 DNA sequence: TGTGCCTGGAACATGGACAGCCCCTATAATTCACCCCTCCACTTT.

The chain carries TRBV4-2 and TRBJ2-7, with TRBD1 identical over 9 bases. Germline-derived CDR1 and CDR2 are LGHNA and YNFKEQ. There are 16 residues in the CDR3. V lost 0 bases, J lost 7 bases, and 10 bases stayed unmatched. The CDR3 DNA sequence: TGTGCCAGCAGCCAAGATTGGCTACAGGGGGCGGGTGAGCAGTACTTC. This encodes CASSQDWLQGAGEQYF.

The chain uses TRBV21-1 and TRBJ2-1; no check of the table's D call, TRBD2, against the DNA was made. TRBV21-1 represents a pseudogene. This CDR3 region has 19 residues. The CDR3 DNA sequence: TGTGCCAGCAGCAGAGGAATTAGCGGGAGGGCCCCCTCCTACAATGAGCAGTTCTTC. Its translation: CASSRGISGRAPSYNEQFF.

This chain connects TRBV5-4 to TRBJ2-5; TRBD2 matches at 10 bases. Germline values: CDR1 SGHNT, CDR2 YYREEE (reference sequence). V trimming: 0 bases; J trimming: 5 bases; junction bases outside the gene matches: 10. The CDR3 is made up of 17 amino acids. The chain's CDR3 is CASSLDWVAGGRETQYF. The CDR3, as DNA: TGTGCCAGCAGCTTGGACTGGGTAGCGGGGGGTCGGGAGACCCAGTACTTC.

The gene calls are TRBV5-6 and TRBJ1-2; 8 bases are shared with TRBD1. This CDR3 has 14 amino acids. The V gene's germline CDR1 is SGHDT and CDR2 YYEEEE. Trimming took 9 bases from V and 6 from J; bases not matched to a gene: 13. CDR3 region: CATQGRGRIHGYTF. CDR3 in DNA: TGTGCCACCCAAGGCAGGGGGCGCATTCATGGCTACACCTTC.

The chain is built from TRBV7-2 and TRBJ1-6; D is uncertain. Germline CDR1 reads SGHTA; CDR2 reads FQGNSA. The CDR3 covers 15 residues. V was trimmed by 5 bases and J by 6 bases, leaving 14 bases between them. CDR3 sequence (DNA): TGTGCCAGCAGCCCCCCCGGGAGCTTTAATTCACCCCTCCACTTT. It yields the protein CASSPPGSFNSPLHF.

This clone was detected a few times. The rearrangement links TRBV3-1 (or the pseudogene TRBV3-2) to TRBJ1-1; D may be TRBD1 (5 bases). The CDR3 contains 14 residues. The germline V and J ends were trimmed by 1 base and 0 bases, with 6 bases remaining between them. CDR1 and CDR2 from the germline V gene are LGHDT and YNNKEL (reference sequence). In nucleotides, the CDR3 is TGTGCCAGCAGCCAAGGACAGCTGAACACTGAAGCTTTCTTT. This encodes CASSQGQLNTEAFF.

The chain couples TRBV11-3 to TRBJ2-2; D remains unclear. This CDR3 is 15 amino acids long. The V gene lost 2 bases and the J gene lost 2 bases, with 9 bases spanning the gap. The germline gives CDR1 SGHNT, CDR2 YENEEA. CDR3 bases: TGTGCCAGCAGCTTAAATGCGGCTAACACCGGGGAGCTGTTTTTT. Translating gives CASSLNAANTGELFF.

The table lists this clone with a count of one. J is TRBJ1-1 and V is TRBV5-4; D gene uncertain. The CDR3 sequence is 13 residues long. V lost 6 bases to trimming and J lost 3 bases, with 12 bases between them. The germline V gene has CDR1 SGHNT and CDR2 YYREEE (reference sequence). CDR3 nucleotide sequence: TGTGCCAGCAACACCCCCGCGGACACTGAAGCTTTCTTT. Amino acids: CASNTPADTEAFF.